The sequence of this TCR beta chain was determined in a study of cytomegalovirus exposure and HLA in healthy donors. CDR1 MNHNY and CDR2 SVGAGI come from the germline V gene (reference sequence). The CDR3 totals 12 residues. Trimming left V 6 bases short and J 4 bases short, with 9 bases between. 13 Jbeta primers and 60 Vbeta primers were used for the PCR. Sequencing was performed with immunoSEQ multiplex PCR; in TCRdb, only in-frame clones are kept and a portion is missing. The table records fewer than 65,000 clones, about 89% of them present only once. The origin of this receptor is a man aged 18-30 years in good health and CMV-seronegative. This rearrangement joins TRBV6-6 to TRBJ1-2; perhaps TRBD1 as D (6 bases). Sequences were obtained from PBMCs. This CDR3 is CASRPQGYGYTF. The DNA of the CDR3 is TGTGCCAGCAGACCACAGGGCTATGGCTACACCTTC.